This TCR beta chain was recovered during a study of T-cell memory formation after mild COVID-19. Study as a whole: TCR clusters were largely donor specific.

The ends were cut back, 5 bases at V and 0 bases at J, with 17 bases in the middle. There are 16 residues in the CDR3. The germline V gene has CDR1 MNHEY and CDR2 SVGEGT. 5'RACE primed at constant segments yielded TCR alpha and TCR beta cDNA libraries bearing sample barcodes and UMIs. From the 5' RACE reads, TCRdb called clonotypes with MiXCR, one entry per CDR3 protein. Counted here are hundreds of thousands of distinct CDR3 sequences, about 20% occurring once; the ten biggest clones make up about 8.2%. Study-wide points: Clones that got smaller from day 15 to 85 had even CD4/CD8, while clones growing later tipped toward CD4+. For second-wave clones that peaked at day 37, SARS-CoV-2 specificity went unverified.

Of note for this clonotype: Its antigen is as yet unknown.

Sequenced input: PBMCs or a T cell subset sorted from them (not recorded which). The genes are TRBV6-2 or TRBV6-3 and TRBJ2-7, with D tentatively TRBD1 or TRBD2 (5 bases each). The origin of this receptor is an adult woman who had mild COVID-19 (a few samples of this study predate the infection). Cell type and time point are not known. Written as DNA, the CDR3 is TGTGCCAGCAGTCTTTCGCGGTGGGGGAGCTCCTACGAGCAGTACTTC. Its protein is CASSLSRWGSSYEQYF.